These 30 T cell receptor beta chains were sequenced from one sample in a study of T cells in Graves' hyperthyroidism and ophthalmopathy. Template material for amplifying TCR beta CDR3 regions consisted of RNA transcripts. First-round RT-PCR targeting the TCR CDR3 was performed with the HTBI primer set. Via MiXCR, TCRdb re-called the multiplex PCR reads, giving one row per CDR3 protein. The sample lists approximately 590,000 distinct CDR3 sequences, 15% to 18% occurring once. Material: blood. These TCRs come from a woman aged 25-40 years with Graves' hyperthyroidism.

The table lists this clonotype with many counts. The CDR3 is CASSSGLADTGELFF. Written as DNA, the CDR3 is TGCGCCAGCAGCTCGGGACTAGCGGACACCGGGGAGCTGTTTTTT. This chain joins TRBV5-1 and TRBJ2-2; 11 bases map to TRBD2. This CDR3 comprises 15 residues. Germline CDR1 SGHRS, CDR2 YFSETQ. The ends lost 3 bases at V and 3 bases at J; junction bases unmatched: 1.

This clonotype was detected many times. The genes are TRBV28 and TRBJ1-5; D is unresolved. V lost 2 bases and J 5 bases, leaving 7 bases between the germline ends. This CDR3 has 13 residues. Germline V gives CDR1 MDHEN, CDR2 SYDVKM. CDR3 nucleotide sequence: TGTGCCAGCAGTTTAATAGGTTATCAGCCCCAGCATTTT. It codes for CASSLIGYQPQHF.

The chain joins TRBV6-1 to TRBJ1-2; a weak D match, TRBD1 (5 bases). Per germline, CDR1 MNHNS and CDR2 SASEGT. The CDR3 length is 16 residues. V was pared by 6 bases and J by 2 bases, with 19 bases between. CDR3 in amino acids: CASRKKQGPGNYGYTF. In DNA form, the CDR3 reads TGTGCCAGCAGAAAAAAGCAGGGCCCTGGAAACTATGGCTACACCTTC.

This clonotype was seen ten or more times. The V call is TRBV12-3 or TRBV12-4, the J call TRBJ1-1; 7 bases are a match to TRBD1. J was trimmed by 5 bases and V by 4 bases; bases with no gene match: 10. This CDR3 is built from 15 residues. CDR3 protein: CASSSSYRGGTEAFF. In DNA, the CDR3 is TGTGCCAGCAGTTCCTCTTACAGGGGAGGAACTGAAGCTTTCTTT.

This clonotype was counted many times. V is TRBV5-1 and J is TRBJ2-2, with D perhaps matching TRBD2 (5 bases). V was clipped by 4 bases and J by 1 base, with 8 bases between them. The CDR3 is 14 residues long. In germline, CDR1 is SGHRS, CDR2 YFSETQ. CDR3 amino acids: CASSGGLNTGELFF. DNA for the CDR3: TGCGCCAGCAGCGGCGGACTGAACACCGGGGAGCTGTTTTTT.

This clonotype was observed many times. The chain combines TRBV6-2 or TRBV6-3 with TRBJ1-2, with D unclear. Germline V gene data show CDR1 as MNHEY and CDR2 as SVGEGT. V shed 6 bases and J shed 8 bases, with 19 bases lying between them. The CDR3 is 14 residues long. CDR3 in amino acids: CASRMDGQSSGYTF. DNA of the CDR3: TGTGCCAGCAGGATGGACGGCCAAAGCTCAGGCTACACCTTC.

This clonotype has only a few counts. This chain joins TRBV10-1 and TRBJ1-1, with TRBD1 as a possible D gene (5 bases). CDR3 length: 16 residues. Germline V gene sequence: CDR1 WNHNN, CDR2 SYGVQD (reference sequence). V gave up 0 bases and J gave up 5 bases, with 16 bases separating them. The CDR3 here is CASSESTVRATTEAFF. The CDR3 DNA reads TGCGCCAGCAGTGAGTCGACAGTCCGAGCGACGACTGAAGCTTTCTTT.

This clonotype was seen repeatedly, ten times or more. This sequence joins TRBV30 and TRBJ1-1; 8 positions agree with TRBD1. Germline CDR1 and CDR2: GTSNPN and SVGIG (reference sequence). The CDR3 loop spans 14 amino acids. Germline trimming cut 0 bases from V and 7 bases from J; bases unmatched to any gene: 7. The CDR3 nucleotides read TGTGCCTGGAGTGTACAGGGGGGATTCGGTGAAGCTTTCTTT. Translating it yields CAWSVQGGFGEAFF.

Points on this clonotype: One junction end does not reproduce the germline sequence, and a read error may be involved. The CDR3 here is CSSSFDAGELFF. Written as DNA, the CDR3 is TGCTCCAGCAGTTTCGACGCCGGGGAGCTGTTTTTT. The chain is built from TRBV28 and TRBJ2-2; unclear D gene. Per germline, CDR1 MDHEN and CDR2 SYDVKM. The CDR3 loop spans 12 amino acids.

This clonotype was observed at least ten times. This chain connects TRBV4-2 to TRBJ2-5; 7 bases map to TRBD2. V dropped 4 bases and J dropped 1; count of bases not matched to a gene: 3. The germline V gene encodes CDR1 LGHNA and CDR2 YNFKEQ. CDR3 size: 14 residues. As DNA, the CDR3 is TGTGCCAGCAGCCGAGCGGGGATCCAAGAGACCCAGTACTTC. Translating it yields CASSRAGIQETQYF.

The table lists this clonotype with many counts. The V gene is TRBV20-1, the J gene TRBJ1-5, with D maybe TRBD1 (5 bases). The V end lost 1 base, the J end lost 7 bases, and 8 bases lay between the germline ends. The CDR3 has 12 amino acids. Germline V gene sequence: CDR1 DFQATT, CDR2 SNEGSKA (reference sequence). As DNA, the CDR3 is TGCAGTGCTAGAGGGGGCGAACAGCCCCAGCATTTT. It translates to CSARGGEQPQHF.

This clonotype was observed many times. The chain links TRBV11-2 to TRBJ1-3; unclear D gene. Germline V gene lookup returns CDR1 SGHAT and CDR2 FQNNGV. Trimming took 3 bases from V and 0 from J, leaving 9 bases between them. The CDR3 has 15 residues. The DNA for the CDR3 is TGTGCCAGCAGCTTCGCCAGCGTCTCTGGAAACACCATATATTTT. This codes for CASSFASVSGNTIYF.

DNA of the CDR3: TGTGCCAGCAATCCCTGGGGGGCACTGAACACCGGGGAGCTGTTTTTT. Protein sequence: CASNPWGALNTGELFF. The chain recombines TRBV6-2 or TRBV6-3 with TRBJ2-2, with D perhaps given as TRBD1 or TRBD2 (6 bases each). Germline CDR1 and CDR2: MNHEY and SVGEGT. The CDR3 sequence is 16 residues long. Trimming took 7 bases from V and 1 from J, leaving 16 bases between them.

This clonotype has at least ten counts. The chain is built from TRBV30 and TRBJ2-2, with TRBD1 identical over 7 bases. The junction had 6 bases not matched to a gene; V was cut back by 4 bases and J by 7 bases. From germline, CDR1 is GTSNPN and CDR2 SVGIG (reference sequence). This CDR3 comprises 13 residues. CDR3 loop: CAWKHRGGGELFF. CDR3 in DNA: TGTGCCTGGAAACACAGGGGTGGCGGGGAGCTGTTTTTT.

This clonotype was seen repeatedly, ten times or more. This chain joins TRBV29-1 and TRBJ2-7; possible D gene TRBD2, 6 bases. Germline V gene lookup returns CDR1 SQVTM and CDR2 ANQGSEA. The CDR3 has 13 residues. V lost 3 bases and J lost 3, with 12 bases in between. CDR3 region: CSVEGTEFYEQYF. The DNA for the CDR3 is TGCAGCGTTGAGGGGACTGAATTCTACGAGCAGTACTTC.

This chain links TRBV9 with TRBJ2-3; TRBD1 aligns across 9 bases. The V gene end was trimmed by 2 bases and the J gene end by 5 bases; junction bases not matched to a gene: 12. CDR3 length equals 17 residues. CDR1 is SGDLS, CDR2 YYNGEE, per germline. CDR3 DNA sequence: TGTGCCAGCAGCGTCGGAATCACAGGGGGCCGGAGAGATACGCAGTATTTT. This translates into CASSVGITGGRRDTQYF.

This clonotype has a handful of counts. The rearrangement links TRBV15 to TRBJ2-5; D not certain. The V and J ends lost 5 bases and 2 bases respectively, with 12 bases between them. The V gene's germline CDR1 is LNHNV and CDR2 YYDKDF (reference sequence). The length of the CDR3 is 14 residues. The CDR3 region has the DNA TGTGCCACCAGCCTCGTTGGCAATCAAGAGACCCAGTACTTC. Translation: CATSLVGNQETQYF.

This clonotype was counted at least ten times. V gene TRBV27 combines with J gene TRBJ2-1; D not certain. CDR3 length: 14 amino acids. V was shortened by 3 bases and J by 8 bases, with 14 bases between the two germline ends. Germline V lookup: CDR1 MNHEY, CDR2 SMNVEV (reference sequence). The CDR3 bases are TGTGCCAGCAGTTTGCGTCATACCGCCCATGAGCAGTTCTTC. Protein product: CASSLRHTAHEQFF.

DNA for the CDR3: TGTGCCAGCAGCACAGACGGATGGCATGGCTACACCTTC. Its protein is CASSTDGWHGYTF. The chain has TRBV12-3 or TRBV12-4 and TRBJ1-2, with D unresolved. V was trimmed by 6 bases and J by 6 bases, leaving 14 bases between them. CDR3 size: 13 residues.

This clonotype has more than one count but fewer than ten. The gene calls are TRBV6-2 or TRBV6-3 and TRBJ2-7, with 11 bases matching TRBD2. CDR1 is MNHEY and CDR2 is SVGEGT in the germline V gene. The CDR3 contains 15 residues. J was trimmed by 5 bases and V by 6 bases; bases with no gene match: 9. The CDR3, as DNA: TGTGCCAGCAGACCACGACTAGCGGGGTACCACGAGCAGTACTTC. Translating gives CASRPRLAGYHEQYF.

This clonotype was observed a few times. The chain employs TRBV6-1 and TRBJ1-5, with D possibly being TRBD1 (5 bases). This CDR3 is 14 amino acids long. CDR1 and CDR2 (germline): MNHNS, SASEGT. V was trimmed by 1 base and J by 9 bases, leaving 13 bases between them. CDR3 DNA sequence: TGTGCCAGCAGTGAAGGTAGGGGCCCAGTGCCCCAGCATTTT. Translating gives CASSEGRGPVPQHF.

The table lists this clonotype with a few counts. The rearrangement joins TRBV28 to TRBJ1-3; a weak D match, TRBD1 (6 bases). Germline V gives CDR1 MDHEN, CDR2 SYDVKM. The CDR3 is 16 residues long. The V gene lost 6 bases and the J gene lost 4 bases, with 19 bases spanning the gap. DNA for the CDR3: TGTGCCAGCAGCCGAGCGCGGGGGGCGCAGGGAAACACCATATATTTT. It codes for CASSRARGAQGNTIYF. Drawing the rest from reference TRBV28 and TRBJ1-3, the complete variable domain is DVKVTQSSRYLVKRTGEKVFLECVQDMDHENMFWYRQDPGLGLRLIYFSYDVKMKEKGDIPEGYSVSREKKERFSLILESASTNQTSMYLCASSRARGAQGNTIYFGEGSWLTVV.

This clonotype was detected many times. V gene TRBV5-1 combines with J gene TRBJ2-1, with 8 bases matching TRBD2. Per germline, CDR1 SGHRS and CDR2 YFSETQ. Trimming removed 3 bases from V and 7 bases from J; junction bases left unmatched: 12. This CDR3 is built from 16 residues. The DNA of the CDR3 is TGCGCCAGCAGCTACCATAGCGGGACCGGGGGAAATGAGCAGTTCTTC. Its translation: CASSYHSGTGGNEQFF.

Ten or more counts support this clonotype. This chain connects TRBV20-1 to TRBJ2-7; 7 nucleotides agree with TRBD2. The CDR3 spans 12 residues. The junction had 2 bases not matched to a gene; V was cut back by 6 bases and J by 0 bases. Germline CDR1 reads DFQATT; CDR2 reads SNEGSKA (reference sequence). DNA for the CDR3: TGCAGTGCGGGGGACTACTCCTACGAGCAGTACTTC. Translation gives CSAGDYSYEQYF.

Ten or more counts support this clonotype. The chain combines TRBV30 with TRBJ2-1, with D hard to call. Trimming took 6 bases from V and 8 from J, leaving 11 bases between them. This CDR3 contains 11 residues. Per the germline V gene, CDR1 is GTSNPN and CDR2 is SVGIG (reference sequence). The CDR3 region has the DNA TGTGCCTGTGCCCCAGTAGATGAGCAGTTCTTC. Encoded protein: CACAPVDEQFF.

This clonotype was seen ten or more times. J is TRBJ1-1 and V is TRBV20-1; D unresolved. Per the germline V gene, CDR1 is DFQATT and CDR2 is SNEGSKA (reference sequence). Trimming pared 3 bases from V and 0 bases from J, leaving 14 bases between. The CDR3 extends over 15 amino acids. CDR3: CSASVQRIMNTEAFF. DNA of the CDR3: TGCAGTGCTAGTGTCCAGCGGATCATGAACACTGAAGCTTTCTTT.

This clonotype was seen many times. The DNA for the CDR3 is TGTGCCATCACCAACCAGGGCACAGATACGCAGTATTTT. The encoded protein is CAITNQGTDTQYF. This chain links TRBV12-3 or TRBV12-4 with TRBJ2-3; D not resolved. There are 13 residues in the CDR3. The ends were cut back, 10 bases at V and 1 base at J, with 12 bases in the middle.

The chain carries TRBV6-5 and TRBJ2-7; D unresolved. Germline V gene lookup returns CDR1 MNHEY and CDR2 SVGAGI. The germline V and J ends were trimmed by 1 base and 5 bases, with 15 bases remaining between them. This CDR3 is 15 amino acids long. This chain's CDR3 is CASSYLHPKSHEQYF. In DNA form, the CDR3 reads TGTGCCAGCAGTTACTTACACCCGAAAAGTCACGAGCAGTACTTC.

Regarding this clonotype: Mismatch with germline at one junction end may stem from a read error. The V call is TRBV7-9, the J call TRBJ2-7; D call uncertain. Germline V gene sequence: CDR1 SEHNR, CDR2 FQNEAQ (reference sequence). This CDR3 contains 14 residues. The CDR3 coding sequence is TGTGCCAGCAGCCCCCCCGGTTCCTCCTGCGAGCAGTACTTC. It codes for CASSPPGSSCEQYF.

Only a few counts were recorded for this clonotype. The chain has TRBV7-3 and TRBJ2-7; D call uncertain. The CDR3 length is 15 residues. V shed 1 base and J shed 3 bases, with 13 bases lying between them. Germline CDR1 is SGHTA and CDR2 is FQGTGA. CDR3 residues: CASSLSPSAYYEQYF. CDR3 DNA sequence: TGTGCCAGCAGCTTAAGTCCATCTGCGTACTACGAGCAGTACTTC.